This entry lists 29 T cell receptor beta chains sequenced from one sample in a study of regulatory T cells in long-lasting Graves disease. Arm-PCR of CDR3 regions and iRepertoire HTBI primers were the basis on which TCR beta libraries were built. TCRdb reanalysed the multiplex PCR reads using MiXCR and keeps one entry per CDR3 protein. The sample has about 530,000 distinct CDR3 sequences; around 16% are singletons. As to time point: newly diagnosed GD, antithyroid drugs for less than 3 months. PBMC-extracted RNA yielded the TCR library. The data also belong to a second study, concerning T cells in Graves' hyperthyroidism and ophthalmopathy.

The sample here was peripheral blood mononuclear cells (PBMCs), taken at new diagnosis, from a patient treated with antithyroid drugs. The receptors were gathered from a woman aged 40 to 65 with Graves disease.

The rearrangement links TRBV18 to TRBJ1-2; 9 bases are a match to TRBD1. CDR3 length: 15 amino acids. The V gene's germline CDR1 is KGHSH and CDR2 LQKENI. After removal of 3 bases from V and 8 bases from J, the junction contained 10 bases not matched to a gene. The CDR3 reads CASSPTGGKDIGYTF. DNA of the CDR3: TGTGCCAGCTCACCTACAGGGGGCAAAGATATAGGCTACACCTTC.

With respect to this clonotype: Because it lacks the conserved phenylalanine or tryptophan at the end, this CDR3 is likely a read error. The chain uses TRBV20-1 and TRBJ2-7, with 10 bases that match TRBD2. This CDR3 region has 18 residues. With 7 bases clipped from V and 0 bases from J, the junction kept 18 bases outside the gene matches. Germline-derived CDR1 and CDR2 are DFQATT and SNEGSKA (reference sequence). The CDR3 DNA reads as TGCAGTGTGCACCCTCTTAAACTCAGGACTAGCGGCTCCTACGAGCAGTACCTC. Protein: CSVHPLKLRTSGSYEQYL.

This CDR3 reads CASSTAGGHYEQYF. In DNA, the CDR3 is TGTGCCAGTAGTACAGCGGGGGGCCACTACGAGCAGTACTTC. The chain couples TRBV19 to TRBJ2-7, with TRBD2 matching 9 bases. This CDR3 is built from 14 residues. J gave up 3 bases and V 4 bases, and 4 bases lay outside the gene matches. CDR1 LNHDA and CDR2 SQIVND come from the germline V gene (reference sequence).

The sample holds a few counts of this clonotype. The chain uses TRBV6-1 and TRBJ2-7; perhaps TRBD1 as D (6 bases). This CDR3 has 19 residues. V dropped 6 bases and J dropped 1 base, with 28 bases sitting between them. Germline CDR1 MNHNS, CDR2 SASEGT. As DNA, the CDR3 is TGTGCCAGCAGGTCAGGGGTTTCAGGGCCATCGGGTAGGTCCTACGAGCAGTACTTC. It yields the protein CASRSGVSGPSGRSYEQYF.

This clonotype was recorded many times. The chain carries TRBV13 and TRBJ1-5; weak D call: TRBD1 (5 bases). The germline V and J ends were trimmed by 5 bases and 0 bases, with 20 bases remaining between them. CDR1 is PRHDT and CDR2 is FYEKMQ in the germline V gene (reference sequence). There are 18 residues in the CDR3. For the CDR3, the DNA is TGTGCCAGCAGCCCTACAACCCCGGGACGATATAGCAATCAGCCCCAGCATTTT. Its protein is CASSPTTPGRYSNQPQHF.

The rearrangement links TRBV5-1 to TRBJ1-1, with 8 bases that match TRBD1. The junction had 5 bases not matched to a gene; V was cut back by 4 bases and J by 6 bases. This CDR3 region has 13 residues. The germline V gene has CDR1 SGHRS and CDR2 YFSETQ. The CDR3 DNA reads as TGCGCCAGCAGCGAACAGGGGGGCGCTGAAGCTTTCTTT. Translation: CASSEQGGAEAFF.

This clonotype appeared many times. The gene calls are TRBV5-5 and TRBJ2-3; 10 bases align to TRBD1. This CDR3 is built from 14 residues. Germline V gene sequence: CDR1 SGHKS, CDR2 YYEKEE (reference sequence). V shed 2 bases and J 4 bases; nucleotides not matched to a gene: 1. CDR3 protein: CASSLGTGADTQYF. The CDR3 region has the DNA TGTGCCAGCAGCTTAGGGACAGGGGCAGATACGCAGTATTTT.

This clonotype appeared many times. V is TRBV7-3 and J is TRBJ1-1; 7 nucleotides match TRBD1. V lost 1 base, J lost 5 bases, and 7 bases stayed unmatched. The length of the CDR3 is 15 residues. Germline assignment: CDR1 SGHTA and CDR2 FQGTGA. CDR3 in amino acids: CASSLRQGGVTEAFF. The CDR3 bases are TGTGCCAGCAGCTTAAGGCAGGGGGGGGTTACTGAAGCTTTCTTT. The full variable domain, in which reference TRBV7-3 and TRBJ1-1 provide the parts outside the CDR3, is GAGVSQTPSNKVTEKGKYVELRCDPISGHTALYWYRQSLGQGPEFLIYFQGTGAADDSGLPNDRFFAVRPEGSVSTLKIQRTERGDSAVYLCASSLRQGGVTEAFFGQGTRLTVV.

The V call is TRBV25-1, the J call TRBJ2-2; no firm D call. V shed 1 base and J shed 1 base, with 10 bases lying between them. Germline CDR1 MGHDK, CDR2 SYGVNS. This CDR3 is 16 amino acids long. This CDR3 is CASSEFRAGNTGELFF. As DNA, the CDR3 is TGTGCCAGCAGTGAATTTAGGGCAGGGAACACCGGGGAGCTGTTTTTT.

This clonotype was detected many times. Here the CDR3 omits its conserved ending phenylalanine or tryptophan, so a read error is the likely source. The chain carries TRBV2 and TRBJ2-3; 7 bases are shared with TRBD1. The CDR3 loop spans 13 amino acids. V lost 5 bases to trimming and J lost 11 bases; unmatched junction nucleotides: 10. Per the germline V gene, CDR1 is SNHLY and CDR2 is FYNNEI. In nucleotides, the CDR3 is TGTGCCAGCAGTTTTGACAGGGAAAGTAAGCAGTATCTT. Encoded protein: CASSFDRESKQYL.

This clonotype was found a few times. The chain recombines TRBV5-1 with TRBJ1-4; TRBD1 matches at 8 bases. V shed 0 bases, J shed 5 bases, and the junction held 6 bases outside the gene matches. CDR3 length: 16 amino acids. Germline CDR1 reads SGHRS; CDR2 reads YFSETQ. The CDR3 bases are TGCGCCAGCAGCTTGGTCACAGGGGGGGTGAATGAAAAACTGTTTTTT. It yields the protein CASSLVTGGVNEKLFF. Full variable domain (remainder filled in from reference TRBV5-1 and TRBJ1-4): KAGVTQTPRYLIKTRGQQVTLSCSPISGHRSVSWYQQTPGQGLQFLFEYFSETQRNKGNFPGRFSGRQFSNSRSEMNVSTLELGDSALYLCASSLVTGGVNEKLFFGSGTQLSVL.

This clonotype occurred a few times. This sequence joins TRBV7-3 and TRBJ2-1; 16 bases are a match to TRBD2. V dropped 6 bases and J dropped 8; count of bases not matched to a gene: 4. The CDR3 spans 15 residues. CDR1 is SGHTA, CDR2 FQGTGA, per germline. The CDR3 loop is CASSPGTSGGDEQFF. The CDR3 DNA follows: TGTGCCAGCAGTCCGGGGACTAGCGGGGGGGATGAGCAGTTCTTC.

This clonotype was seen many times. V usage is TRBV7-2 and J usage is TRBJ2-7; the match to TRBD2 covers 8 bases. With 1 base clipped from V and 3 bases from J, the junction kept 8 bases outside the gene matches. The CDR3 extends over 16 amino acids. In germline, CDR1 is SGHTA, CDR2 FQGNSA. The DNA for the CDR3 is TGTGCCAGCAGCTTAGTAGGGGCTGGGACTAGCTACGAGCAGTACTTC. Amino acid sequence: CASSLVGAGTSYEQYF.

CDR3 DNA sequence: TGTGCCAGCAGTAATCCGGGCAACCGGGACACCTTC. Its translation is CASSNPGNRDTF. The chain is built from TRBV6-2 or TRBV6-3 and TRBJ1-2; D call uncertain. Germline V gives CDR1 MNHEY, CDR2 SVGEGT. The CDR3 runs to 12 residues. V was pared by 5 bases and J by 12 bases, with 16 bases between.

There are a few counts of this clonotype. V usage is TRBV19 and J usage is TRBJ1-1, with D possibly matching TRBD1 (6 bases). Germline loops: CDR1 LNHDA, CDR2 SQIVND (reference sequence). There are 16 residues in the CDR3. Trimming pared 5 bases from V and 0 bases from J, leaving 16 bases between. In nucleotides, the CDR3 is TGTGCCAGTAGTCCAAGGACGGGGGCAATGAACACTGAAGCTTTCTTT. Amino acid sequence: CASSPRTGAMNTEAFF.

In its sample, this clonotype was seen many times. This chain connects TRBV2 to TRBJ1-5; D uncertain. Trimming removed 4 bases at V and 0 bases at J, with 4 bases between. This CDR3 is built from 13 residues. Germline V gene data show CDR1 as SNHLY and CDR2 as FYNNEI. CDR3 sequence (DNA): TGTGCCAGCAGTGTTTATAGCAATCAGCCCCAGCATTTT. Protein product: CASSVYSNQPQHF.

This clonotype turned up a few times. The V and J genes are TRBV7-6 and TRBJ2-5, with 16 bases identical to TRBD2. CDR3 size: 18 residues. The V and J ends lost 5 bases and 2 bases, in that order; junction bases with no gene match: 8. Germline values: CDR1 SGHVS, CDR2 FNYEAQ. CDR3 sequence reads: CASSMGLAGGLGQETQYF. The CDR3 DNA sequence: TGTGCCAGCAGCATGGGACTAGCGGGGGGGCTGGGGCAAGAGACCCAGTACTTC.

This clonotype was recorded many times. The chain links TRBV7-9 to TRBJ2-7; D ambiguous. Germline assignment: CDR1 SEHNR and CDR2 FQNEAQ (reference sequence). This CDR3 region has 13 residues. V lost 5 bases to trimming and J lost 6 bases, with 14 bases between them. CDR3 in DNA: TGTGCCAGCAGCCTTACCGCAACTGTCGAGCAGTACTTC. It is translated as CASSLTATVEQYF.

This chain uses TRBV4-1 with TRBJ2-5, with 9 positions matching TRBD2. With V trimmed by 8 bases and J by 4 bases, 14 bases remained unmatched. Germline V gene data show CDR1 as MGHRA and CDR2 as YSYEKL. CDR3 length equals 16 residues. The DNA of the CDR3 is TGCGCCAGCCCGTCAACAGCGGGGGGTCTGACAGAGACCCAGTACTTC. Residues: CASPSTAGGLTETQYF.

This clonotype occurred once. One junction end does not reproduce the germline sequence, and a read error may be involved. The chain recombines TRBV9 with TRBJ2-3; D perhaps matches TRBD2 (5 bases). Germline V gene data show CDR1 as SGDLS and CDR2 as YYNGEE. This CDR3 is 15 amino acids long. The CDR3 loop reads CTSSVEGWGTDTQYF. CDR3 coding DNA: TGTACCAGCAGCGTAGAGGGTTGGGGCACAGATACGCAGTATTTT.

This clonotype was counted ten times or more. The chain recombines TRBV2 with TRBJ1-2, with D unresolved. CDR1 is SNHLY and CDR2 is FYNNEI in the germline V gene. The V end was cut by 6 bases, the J end by 2 bases, with 16 bases between. This CDR3 is 15 amino acids long. CDR3 in DNA: TGTGCCAGCAGGCGCTCAGAGCTACCCAACTATGGCTACACCTTC. This translates into CASRRSELPNYGYTF. The whole variable domain, filled in from reference TRBV2 and TRBJ1-2, reads EPEVTQTPSHQVTQMGQEVILRCVPISNHLYFYWYRQILGQKVEFLVSFYNNEISEKSEIFDDQFSVERPDGSNFTLKIRSTKLEDSAMYFCASRRSELPNYGYTFGSGTRLTVV.

This clonotype was seen at least ten times. The chain couples TRBV11-1 to TRBJ2-5; TRBD1 aligns across 9 bases. The length of the CDR3 is 14 residues. The junction had 8 bases not matched to a gene; V was cut back by 6 bases and J by 6 bases. Germline-derived CDR1 and CDR2 are SGHAT and FQDESV (reference sequence). The CDR3 loop reads CASRPTGGWKTQYF. CDR3 nucleotide sequence: TGTGCCAGCAGACCAACAGGGGGCTGGAAGACCCAGTACTTC.

The gene calls are TRBV9 and TRBJ2-3, with D perhaps TRBD2 (6 bases). CDR1 and CDR2 from the germline V gene are SGDLS and YYNGEE. The V end lost 4 bases, the J end lost 4 bases, and 22 bases lay between the germline ends. This CDR3 has 17 residues. The CDR3 DNA sequence: TGTGCCAGCAGCTTCAGTAGGTCAGGGAGGTCCCCAGATACGCAGTATTTT. Translated, it gives CASSFSRSGRSPDTQYF.

The chain is built from TRBV19 and TRBJ1-4; D gene unclear. This CDR3 spans 12 amino acids. V gave up 3 bases and J gave up 8 bases, with 7 bases separating them. Germline loops: CDR1 LNHDA, CDR2 SQIVND (reference sequence). The chain's CDR3 is CASSIEGEKLFF. The CDR3 nucleotides read TGTGCCAGTAGTATTGAAGGGGAAAAACTGTTTTTT. Filled out from reference TRBV19 and TRBJ1-4, the complete variable domain reads DGGITQSPKYLFRKEGQNVTLSCEQNLNHDAMYWYRQDPGQGLRLIYYSQIVNDFQKGDIAEGYSVSREKKESFPLTVTSAQKNPTAFYLCASSIEGEKLFFGSGTQLSVL.

This clonotype was seen only a few times. The rearrangement uses TRBV5-1 and TRBJ2-5; D gene ambiguous. The V gene lost 1 base and the J gene lost 1 base, with 8 bases spanning the gap. Germline-derived CDR1 and CDR2 are SGHRS and YFSETQ. The CDR3 runs to 14 residues. The CDR3, as DNA: TGCGCCAGCAGCTTGAATCCACCCCAAGAGACCCAGTACTTC. Translated: CASSLNPPQETQYF.

This chain joins TRBV10-3 and TRBJ2-6; D remains unclear. The CDR3 contains 14 residues. The V gene's germline CDR1 is ENHRY and CDR2 SYGVKD. Trimming removed 10 bases at V and 0 bases at J, with 10 bases between. The CDR3 reads CATAVGSGANVLTF. The CDR3, as DNA: TGTGCCACGGCCGTAGGCTCTGGGGCCAACGTCCTGACTTTC.

This clonotype was observed a handful of times. The gene calls are TRBV28 and TRBJ1-2; D possibly corresponds to TRBD1 (5 bases). The CDR3 covers 11 residues. Germline CDR1 reads MDHEN; CDR2 reads SYDVKM. Trimming removed 6 bases from V and 4 bases from J, with 6 bases in between. The CDR3 sequence: CASRGGYGYTF. CDR3 DNA sequence: TGTGCCAGCAGGGGGGGCTATGGCTACACCTTC.

In its sample, this clonotype was seen once. A far more abundant clone sits one base away, making this likely a read error. The J gene is TRBJ2-1, the V gene TRBV3-1; D remains unclear. The CDR3 covers 11 residues. Looked up from germline, CDR1 is LGHDT and CDR2 is YNNKEL (reference sequence). V dropped 6 bases and J dropped 10 bases, with 10 bases sitting between them. CDR3 in DNA: TGTGCCAGCAGTTCGGCGTGGGAGCAGTTCTTC. The encoded protein is CASSSAWEQFF.

The chain joins TRBV28 to TRBJ2-7, with a possible D match to TRBD2 (6 bases). Trimming removed 5 bases from V and 0 bases from J, with 14 bases in between. Per germline, CDR1 MDHEN and CDR2 SYDVKM. This CDR3 has 15 residues. The DNA of the CDR3 is TGTGCCAGCAGTCTGGAGGGGAAATTCTCCTACGAGCAGTACTTC. It encodes CASSLEGKFSYEQYF.